The 27 T cell receptor beta chains given below trace back to one sample, sequenced in a study of graft-versus-host responses after intestinal transplantation. The assay was immunoSEQ multiplex PCR, and TCRdb's table has in-frame clones only and misses some. The sample yields tens of thousands of clones, roughly nine tenths seen once. No antigens are known for them. This sample comprised unstimulated CD8+ T cells sorted from spleen or lymph node cells, obtained before intestinal transplant. All receptors come from a human donor who received an intestinal transplant.

This chain joins TRBV7-9 and TRBJ1-5, with a weak D call TRBD1 (6 bases). The V gene lost 5 bases and the J gene lost 1 base, with 9 bases spanning the gap. The CDR3 loop spans 14 amino acids. Germline-derived CDR1 and CDR2 are SEHNR and FQNEAQ (reference sequence). CDR3 sequence (DNA): TGTGCCAGCAGCCTCACAGGGAGCAATCAGCCCCAGCATTTT. It translates to CASSLTGSNQPQHF.

The chain recombines TRBV28 with TRBJ1-1; no definite D call. The CDR3 runs 15 residues. Germline CDR1 and CDR2: MDHEN and SYDVKM. Deletions cut 2 bases from V and 1 base from J, with 11 bases between. As DNA, the CDR3 is TGTGCCAGCAGTTTACGTCAGGATCAGAACACTGAAGCTTTCTTT. This encodes CASSLRQDQNTEAFF. The entire variable domain, with the rest obtained from reference TRBV28 and TRBJ1-1, is as follows: DVKVTQSSRYLVKRTGEKVFLECVQDMDHENMFWYRQDPGLGLRLIYFSYDVKMKEKGDIPEGYSVSREKKERFSLILESASTNQTSMYLCASSLRQDQNTEAFFGQGTRLTVV.

The chain employs TRBV7-8 and TRBJ2-5; 13 bases match TRBD2. Germline assignment: CDR1 SGHVS and CDR2 FQNEAQ. V trimming: 2 bases; J trimming: 5 bases; junction bases outside the gene matches: 8. The CDR3 totals 17 residues. CDR3 sequence (DNA): TGTGCCAGCAGCTTATCGGGTTTGGGACTAGCGGGGGAGACCCAGTACTTC. Protein sequence: CASSLSGLGLAGETQYF.

V gene TRBV5-6 combines with J gene TRBJ2-3; D perhaps matches TRBD1 (6 bases). V lost 4 bases, J lost 1 base, and 13 bases lay in between. The germline gives CDR1 SGHDT, CDR2 YYEEEE. There are 15 residues in the CDR3. The CDR3 loop reads CASSIPQGRTDTQYF. DNA for the CDR3: TGTGCCAGCAGCATACCCCAGGGGCGCACAGATACGCAGTATTTT.

This sequence joins TRBV6-5 and TRBJ2-5, with D perhaps matching TRBD2 (5 bases). The tail of the sequence fits TRBJ2-7 better, so the J call may be wrong. Germline V lookup: CDR1 MNHEY, CDR2 SVGAGI. The CDR3 runs 15 residues. The CDR3, as DNA: TGTGCCAGCAGTTACGGCAGTGGGAGCGGATACGAGCAGTACTTC. The encoded protein is CASSYGSGSGYEQYF.

In its sample, this clone was seen once. CDR3 DNA sequence: TGCGCCAGCAGCTTGGCCGCGGGACCGAACACTGAAGCTTTCTTT. Translated: CASSLAAGPNTEAFF. The chain carries TRBV5-1 and TRBJ1-1; a possible D gene is TRBD1 (5 bases). The V gene's germline CDR1 is SGHRS and CDR2 YFSETQ. V dropped 0 bases and J dropped 1 base, with 10 bases sitting between them. There are 15 residues in the CDR3.

J is TRBJ2-3 and V is TRBV5-6; D is ambiguous. Trimming took 4 bases from V and 2 from J, leaving 5 bases between them. Per the germline V gene, CDR1 is SGHDT and CDR2 is YYEEEE. The CDR3 loop spans 12 amino acids. The CDR3 loop is CASSLTTDTQYF. The CDR3 nucleotides are TGTGCCAGCAGCCTAACCACAGATACGCAGTATTTT.

This clone was seen once. V and J are TRBV2 and TRBJ2-7; 9 bases match TRBD1. Germline V gene sequence: CDR1 SNHLY, CDR2 FYNNEI. The CDR3 spans 14 residues. Trimming cost V 8 bases and J 6 bases; bases outside gene matches: 11. This CDR3 reads CASGSYRGLGEQYF. The CDR3 DNA reads as TGTGCCAGCGGGTCATACAGGGGGCTGGGCGAGCAGTACTTC.

Comments on this clone: The junction departs from the called germline gene at one end, perhaps through a read error. This chain joins TRBV7-9 and TRBJ2-2, with TRBD1 identical over 9 bases. This CDR3 has 16 residues. Germline V gene data show CDR1 as SEHNR and CDR2 as FQNEAQ (reference sequence). CDR3 region: CASSLTGTGNAGELFF. The CDR3 nucleotides are TGTGCCAGCAGCTTGACCGGGACAGGGAACGCCGGGGAGCTGTTTTTT.

The V gene is TRBV30, the J gene TRBJ1-1; maybe TRBD1 (6 bases). Germline-derived CDR1 and CDR2 are GTSNPN and SVGIG (reference sequence). There are 14 residues in the CDR3. V lost 4 bases, J lost 1 base, and 13 bases lay in between. The CDR3, as DNA: TGTGCCTGGACCCCTGGCAGGGGGAACACTGAAGCTTTCTTT. This gives the protein CAWTPGRGNTEAFF.

CDR3 DNA sequence: TGTGCCAGCAGCGGACCCTCGGGACAGCAACTCTACGAGCAGTACTTC. Translating it yields CASSGPSGQQLYEQYF. V gene TRBV7-9 combines with J gene TRBJ2-7; 7 nucleotides align to TRBD1. This CDR3 has 16 residues. With 5 bases clipped from V and 3 bases from J, the junction kept 13 bases outside the gene matches. Germline V lookup: CDR1 SEHNR, CDR2 FQNEAQ (reference sequence). Full variable domain (remainder filled in from reference TRBV7-9 and TRBJ2-7): DTGVSQNPRHKITKRGQNVTFRCDPISEHNRLYWYRQTLGQGPEFLTYFQNEAQLEKSRLLSDRFSAERPKGSFSTLEIQRTEQGDSAMYLCASSGPSGQQLYEQYFGPGTRLTVT.

V gene TRBV6-5 combines with J gene TRBJ1-1; D unclear. Germline CDR1 is MNHEY and CDR2 is SVGAGI. The CDR3 spans 13 residues. The V and J ends lost 4 bases and 1 base respectively, with 7 bases between them. This CDR3 reads CASSFLPNTEAFF. DNA of the CDR3: TGTGCCAGCAGTTTTCTTCCGAACACTGAAGCTTTCTTT.

The chain carries TRBV10-2 and TRBJ2-7; TRBD2 matches at 7 bases. The CDR3 contains 15 residues. CDR1 WSHSY and CDR2 SAAADI come from the germline V gene. Losses at the gene ends were 7 bases for V and 0 bases for J; bases not matched to a gene: 9. CDR3 nucleotide sequence: TGCGCCAGCATGCTCACCCCGGGGGGCTCCTACGAGCAGTACTTC. Translation: CASMLTPGGSYEQYF.

This chain connects TRBV5-1 to TRBJ2-7; 7 nucleotides agree with TRBD1. The CDR3 has 14 residues. V trimming: 1 base; J trimming: 4 bases; junction bases outside the gene matches: 5. From germline, CDR1 is SGHRS and CDR2 YFSETQ. The CDR3 sequence is CASSLSQGVYEQYF. The CDR3 coding sequence is TGCGCCAGCAGCTTGTCGCAGGGGGTGTACGAGCAGTACTTC.

This rearrangement joins TRBV2 to TRBJ2-3; D possibly corresponds to TRBD2 (5 bases). Germline CDR1 and CDR2: SNHLY and FYNNEI. The CDR3 has 14 amino acids. The ends were cut back, 7 bases at V and 5 bases at J, with 16 bases in the middle. The DNA for the CDR3 is TGTGCCAGCACTTCGGCGGCTGAGGGAGATACGCAGTATTTT. Its translation: CASTSAAEGDTQYF.

The V gene is TRBV28, the J gene TRBJ2-7; possibly TRBD1 for D (5 bases). The CDR3 covers 14 residues. The ends were cut back, 3 bases at V and 2 bases at J, with 11 bases in the middle. Germline CDR1 MDHEN, CDR2 SYDVKM. The CDR3 DNA reads TGTGCCAGCAGTTTCGGACAAACCCCCTACGAGCAGTACTTC. It is translated as CASSFGQTPYEQYF.

The chain uses TRBV10-3 and TRBJ2-2; D is uncertain. CDR1 is ENHRY and CDR2 is SYGVKD in the germline V gene. V lost 2 bases, J lost 2 bases, and 12 bases lay in between. The CDR3 length is 16 residues. The CDR3 nucleotides are TGTGCCATCAGTGAGGACTCGCTACTCAACACCGGGGAGCTGTTTTTT. Its protein is CAISEDSLLNTGELFF.

This clone was seen just once. This chain's CDR3 is CASSLMSPRLETQYF. DNA for the CDR3: TGTGCCAGCAGTTTGATGTCGCCGAGGCTAGAGACCCAGTACTTC. The chain recombines TRBV28 with TRBJ2-5; no clear D gene. The CDR3 loop spans 15 amino acids. The ends were cut back, 3 bases at V and 4 bases at J, with 15 bases in the middle. Per germline, CDR1 MDHEN and CDR2 SYDVKM.

The V call is TRBV6-1, the J call TRBJ2-7; 7 bases align to TRBD2. Trimming took 2 bases from V and 2 from J; bases not matched to a gene: 6. This CDR3 has 15 amino acids. The germline V gene encodes CDR1 MNHNS and CDR2 SASEGT. The CDR3 reads CASSELLAVPYEQYF. The DNA for the CDR3 is TGTGCCAGCAGTGAACTCCTAGCGGTCCCCTACGAGCAGTACTTC.

This clone is a singleton in its sample. The chain combines TRBV7-9 with TRBJ2-1, with D possibly matching TRBD2 (6 bases). The length of the CDR3 is 14 residues. The V end was cut by 6 bases, the J end by 3 bases, with 12 bases between. Germline CDR1 reads SEHNR; CDR2 reads FQNEAQ (reference sequence). The CDR3 sequence is CASRPSGLYNEQFF. CDR3 nucleotide sequence: TGTGCCAGCAGACCAAGCGGGCTCTACAATGAGCAGTTCTTC.

The chain recombines TRBV6-5 with TRBJ2-1; D perhaps matches TRBD2 (5 bases). The CDR3 runs 13 residues. The V end lost 2 bases, the J end lost 5 bases, and 7 bases lay between the germline ends. CDR1 is MNHEY and CDR2 is SVGAGI in the germline V gene. Here the CDR3 reads CASSYGENNEQFF. For the CDR3, the DNA is TGTGCCAGCAGTTACGGGGAGAACAATGAGCAGTTCTTC.

The chain is built from TRBV5-6 and TRBJ2-3; D is perhaps TRBD1 (6 bases). V was pared by 0 bases and J by 2 bases, with 10 bases between. The germline gives CDR1 SGHDT, CDR2 YYEEEE. This CDR3 comprises 15 residues. The CDR3 region has the DNA TGTGCCAGCAGCTTGGTAGGGGGAATCACAGATACGCAGTATTTT. This codes for CASSLVGGITDTQYF.

The chain links TRBV10-3 to TRBJ2-1; 11 nucleotides agree with TRBD1. The CDR3 runs to 15 residues. The J segment lost 8 bases and the V segment lost 8 bases, leaving 11 bases of the junction unmatched. Germline V CDR1 and CDR2: ENHRY, SYGVKD. The CDR3 DNA is TGTGCCATCCGACGGGGGACAGGGGGGTGGGATGAGCAGTTCTTC. Protein product: CAIRRGTGGWDEQFF.

The chain links TRBV2 to TRBJ2-1; 8 bases agree with TRBD1. Per germline, CDR1 SNHLY and CDR2 FYNNEI. The CDR3 runs to 14 residues. V shed 9 bases and J 4 bases; nucleotides not matched to a gene: 8. The CDR3, as DNA: TGTGCCAGTCCCACAGGGGGAGTATACAATGAGCAGTTCTTC. It codes for CASPTGGVYNEQFF.

The rearrangement uses TRBV19 and TRBJ2-5, with 12 bases fitting TRBD2. The CDR3 length is 19 residues. J gave up 5 bases and V 4 bases, and 17 bases lay outside the gene matches. Germline V gives CDR1 LNHDA, CDR2 SQIVND (reference sequence). The CDR3 coding sequence is TGTGCCAGTAGTACGCGGGCCGGACTAGCGGGGAGGGGTGTCGAGACCCAGTACTTC. Protein sequence: CASSTRAGLAGRGVETQYF. The full variable domain, with the rest looked up from reference TRBV19 and TRBJ2-5, is DGGITQSPKYLFRKEGQNVTLSCEQNLNHDAMYWYRQDPGQGLRLIYYSQIVNDFQKGDIAEGYSVSREKKESFPLTVTSAQKNPTAFYLCASSTRAGLAGRGVETQYFGPGTRLLVL.

The chain joins TRBV28 to TRBJ2-1; 9 bases map to TRBD1. The CDR3 extends over 14 amino acids. V trimming: 6 bases; J trimming: 4 bases; junction bases outside the gene matches: 4. From germline, CDR1 is MDHEN and CDR2 SYDVKM. The CDR3 is CASSRQGGYNEQFF. The CDR3 DNA is TGTGCCAGCAGCCGACAGGGGGGGTACAATGAGCAGTTCTTC. The full variable domain, completed using reference TRBV28 and TRBJ2-1, is DVKVTQSSRYLVKRTGEKVFLECVQDMDHENMFWYRQDPGLGLRLIYFSYDVKMKEKGDIPEGYSVSREKKERFSLILESASTNQTSMYLCASSRQGGYNEQFFGPGTRLTVL.

The chain uses TRBV5-5 and TRBJ1-4; D gene ambiguous. CDR1 is SGHKS and CDR2 is YYEKEE in the germline V gene (reference sequence). The CDR3 has 15 amino acids. V was clipped by 3 bases and J by 5 bases, with 14 bases between them. The CDR3 reads CASSSQTRLNEKLFF. In nucleotides, the CDR3 is TGTGCCAGCAGCTCTCAGACACGACTAAATGAAAAACTGTTTTTT.